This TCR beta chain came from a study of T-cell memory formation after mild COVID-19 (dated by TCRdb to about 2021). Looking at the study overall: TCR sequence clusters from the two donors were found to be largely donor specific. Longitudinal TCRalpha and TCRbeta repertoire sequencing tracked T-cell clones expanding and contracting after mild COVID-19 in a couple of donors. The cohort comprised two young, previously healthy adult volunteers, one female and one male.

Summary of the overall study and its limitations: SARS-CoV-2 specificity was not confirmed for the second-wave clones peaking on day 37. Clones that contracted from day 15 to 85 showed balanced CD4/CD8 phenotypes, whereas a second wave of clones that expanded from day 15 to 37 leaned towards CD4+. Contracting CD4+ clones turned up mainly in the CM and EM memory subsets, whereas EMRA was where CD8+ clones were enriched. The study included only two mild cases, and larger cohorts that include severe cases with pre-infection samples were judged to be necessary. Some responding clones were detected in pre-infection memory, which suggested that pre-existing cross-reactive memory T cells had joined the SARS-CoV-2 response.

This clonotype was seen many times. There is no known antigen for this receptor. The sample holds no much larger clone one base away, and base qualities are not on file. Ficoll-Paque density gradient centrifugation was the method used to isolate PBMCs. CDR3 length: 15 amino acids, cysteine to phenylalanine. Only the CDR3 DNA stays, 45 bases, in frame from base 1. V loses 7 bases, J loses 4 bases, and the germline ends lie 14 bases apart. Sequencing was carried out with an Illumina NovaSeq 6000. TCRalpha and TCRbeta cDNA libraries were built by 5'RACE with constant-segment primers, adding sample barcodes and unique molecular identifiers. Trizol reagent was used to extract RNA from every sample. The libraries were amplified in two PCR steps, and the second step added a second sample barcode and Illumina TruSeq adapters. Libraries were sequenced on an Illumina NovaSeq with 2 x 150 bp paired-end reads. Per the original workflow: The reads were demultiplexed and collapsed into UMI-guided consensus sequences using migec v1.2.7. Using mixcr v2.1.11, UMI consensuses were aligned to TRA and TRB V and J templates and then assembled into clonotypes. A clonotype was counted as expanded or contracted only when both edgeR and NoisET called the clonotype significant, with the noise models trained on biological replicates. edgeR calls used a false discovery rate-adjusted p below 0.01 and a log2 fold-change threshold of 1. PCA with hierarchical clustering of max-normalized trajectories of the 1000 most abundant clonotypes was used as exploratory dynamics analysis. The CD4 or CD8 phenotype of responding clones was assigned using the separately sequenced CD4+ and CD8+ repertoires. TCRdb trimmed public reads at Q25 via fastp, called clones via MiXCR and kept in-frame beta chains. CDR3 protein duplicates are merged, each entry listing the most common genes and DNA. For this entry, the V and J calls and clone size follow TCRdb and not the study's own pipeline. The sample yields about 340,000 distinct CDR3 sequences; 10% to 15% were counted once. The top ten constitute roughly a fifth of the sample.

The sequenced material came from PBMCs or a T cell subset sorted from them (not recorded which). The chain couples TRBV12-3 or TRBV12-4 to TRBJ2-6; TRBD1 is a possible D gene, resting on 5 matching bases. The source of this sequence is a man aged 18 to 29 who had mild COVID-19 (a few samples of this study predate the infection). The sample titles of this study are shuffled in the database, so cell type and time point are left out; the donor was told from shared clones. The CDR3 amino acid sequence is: CASTVGARGANVLTF. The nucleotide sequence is TGTGCCAGCACCGTAGGGGCGCGGGGGGCCAACGTCCTGACTTTC.